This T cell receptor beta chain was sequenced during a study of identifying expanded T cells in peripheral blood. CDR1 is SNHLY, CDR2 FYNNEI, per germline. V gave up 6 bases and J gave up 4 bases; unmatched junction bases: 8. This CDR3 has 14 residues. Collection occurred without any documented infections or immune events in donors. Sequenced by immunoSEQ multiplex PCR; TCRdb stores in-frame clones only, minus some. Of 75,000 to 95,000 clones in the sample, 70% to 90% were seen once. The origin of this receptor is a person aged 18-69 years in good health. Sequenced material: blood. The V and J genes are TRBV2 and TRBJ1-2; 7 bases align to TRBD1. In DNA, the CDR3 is TGTGCCAGCAGGAGGGGGCTAGGGGGCTATGGCTACACCTTC. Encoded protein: CASRRGLGGYGYTF. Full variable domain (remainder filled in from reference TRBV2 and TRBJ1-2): EPEVTQTPSHQVTQMGQEVILRCVPISNHLYFYWYRQILGQKVEFLVSFYNNEISEKSEIFDDQFSVERPDGSNFTLKIRSTKLEDSAMYFCASRRGLGGYGYTFGSGTRLTVV.